Listed here is a single T cell receptor beta chain. The antigen is not known. The ends were cut back, 8 bases at V and 2 bases at J, with 15 bases in the middle. The germline CDR1 and CDR2 sequences are LNHDA and SQIVND (reference sequence). CDR3 size: 15 residues. This record comes from a study of T-cell memory formation after mild COVID-19. Study context: Among the donors, TCR clusters were largely specific to each donor.

TCRdb re-derived calls from the 5' RACE reads in MiXCR, one entry per CDR3 protein. The top ten clones hold about 12% of a sample with around 440,000 distinct CDR3 sequences, roughly 18% of them seen once. Whole-study findings and limits: Second-wave clones reaching peak frequency on day 37 lacked confirmed SARS-CoV-2 specificity. Mainly CM and EM harbored the contracting CD4+ clones; mainly EMRA harbored the CD8+ ones.

Sequences were obtained from PBMCs or a T cell subset sorted from them (not recorded which). The chain has TRBV19 and TRBJ2-2; possible D gene TRBD1, 7 bases. This sequence was found in an adult woman who had mild COVID-19 (a few samples of this study predate the infection). Cell type and time point are not known. In DNA form, the CDR3 reads TGTGCCAGTCTAAGACAGGGAGGTAACACCGGGGAGCTGTTTTTT. It translates to CASLRQGGNTGELFF.